This is a list of T cell receptor beta chains from one sample in a study of control samples from healthy donors and cancer patients. Method: immunoSEQ multiplex PCR; TCRdb's copy keeps in-frame clones and lacks some. Of around 190,000 clones in the sample, around nine tenths are singletons; the top ten hold more than 1.3%. The sample consisted of blood. Receptor source: a young man in good health. CDR3s include the opening cysteine and the closing phenylalanine or tryptophan. Fields, in order: J gene, D gene, clone size, V gene, CDR3 DNA, CDR3 protein. A D gene is named only where the DNA matches it firmly. Clone size, where shown, is once, few, many, or a class for clones that have expanded.

TRBJ2-7,TRBD1,NA,TRBV5-1,TGCGCCAGCAGCTTGGTCCTGGGACAGATCAACTACGAGCAGTACTTC,CASSLVLGQINYEQYF
TRBJ2-5,NA,NA,TRBV30,TGTGCCTGGAGTTCTGTGTCCCAGTACTTC,CAWSSVSQYF
TRBJ1-4,NA,NA,TRBV27,TGTGCCAGCTCAATCGGCGGACAACAGGATGAAAAACTGTTTTTT,CASSIGGQQDEKLFF
TRBJ1-1,NA,NA,TRBV9,TGTGCCAGCAGCTTACGAGTTTCAACCGAAGCTTTCTTT,CASSLRVSTEAFF
TRBJ1-6,TRBD1,NA,TRBV7-9,TGTGCCAGCAGCGTAACAGGGGCAAATAATTCACCCCTCCACTTT,CASSVTGANNSPLHF
TRBJ1-1,NA,NA,TRBV2,TGTGCCAGCAGCCTTCAGGGAAGGTCGGTCGCTGAAGCTTTCTTT,CASSLQGRSVAEAFF
TRBJ1-1,NA,NA,TRBV21-1,TGTGCCAGCAGCAACAGGGGTATGAACACTGAAGCTTTCTTT,CASSNRGMNTEAFF
TRBJ2-7,TRBD2,NA,TRBV10-3,TGTGCCATCAGTGAGGGGGGGACTAGCGGCTACGAGCAGTACTTC,CAISEGGTSGYEQYF
TRBJ2-7,NA,NA,TRBV27,TGTGCCAGCAGTTCGGCCGGGTTCCCCTACGAGCAGTACTTC,CASSSAGFPYEQYF
TRBJ2-1,NA,NA,TRBV13,TGTGCCAGCAGCCCCATAGTGGGTGAGCAGTTCTTC,CASSPIVGEQFF
TRBJ1-3,TRBD1,NA,TRBV19,TGTGCCAGCGACAGGGGGCCCGGAAACACCATATATTTT,CASDRGPGNTIYF
TRBJ2-7,NA,NA,TRBV6-6,TGTGCCAGCAGTTACTCGGACAGTCGCTCCTACGAGCAGTACTTC,CASSYSDSRSYEQYF
TRBJ1-2,NA,few,TRBV5-4,TGTGCCAGCAGCCCGGGGGGATTAAACTATGGCTACACCTTC,CASSPGGLNYGYTF
TRBJ1-1,NA,NA,TRBV7-9,TGTGCCAGCAGCTTAGTTTCGGTCACTGAAGCTTTCTTT,CASSLVSVTEAFF
TRBJ2-3,NA,NA,TRBV7-6,TGTGCCAGCAGCTTTTTAGAGGATTCTAGCACAGATACGCAGTATTTT,CASSFLEDSSTDTQYF
TRBJ2-5,TRBD2,NA,TRBV4-2,TGTGCCAGCAGCCGCGAAGGAGTAGCGGGGGGTGGAGAGACCCAGTACTTC,CASSREGVAGGGETQYF
TRBJ2-7,TRBD1,once,TRBV11-2,TGTGCCAGCAGCTCCTCTGACAGGGGGGACTACGAGCAGTACTTC,CASSSSDRGDYEQYF
TRBJ1-2,NA,NA,TRBV18,TGTGCCAGCTCCCTCGGGTGGGGGGCTGGCGATGGCTACACCTTC,CASSLGWGAGDGYTF
TRBJ2-1,TRBD2,NA,TRBV5-6,TGTGCCAGCAGCTTGATAGCGGGAGGGTATGAGCAGTTCTTC,CASSLIAGGYEQFF
TRBJ1-1,NA,NA,TRBV18,TGTGCCAGCTCACCACCGGGGGCATTAGGGACTGAAGCTTTCTTT,CASSPPGALGTEAFF
TRBJ2-1,TRBD2,NA,TRBV5-1,TGCGCCAGCAGACTAGCGGGGTTATACAATGAGCAGTTCTTC,CASRLAGLYNEQFF
TRBJ1-5,NA,NA,TRBV2,TGTGCCAGCAACCCGACAGGTTATAGCAATCAGCCCCAGCATTTT,CASNPTGYSNQPQHF
TRBJ2-1,TRBD1,NA,TRBV28,TGTGCCAGCAGTTTAAGGGGACAGGCCCCGTTCTTC,CASSLRGQAPFF
TRBJ1-2,NA,NA,TRBV12-3/TRBV12-4,TGTGCCACCGAAGCTCTCGGCTACACCTTC,CATEALGYTF
TRBJ1-3,TRBD1,NA,TRBV7-2,TGTGCCAGCAGCTTAGTCCCGGGACAGGGAAACACCATATATTTT,CASSLVPGQGNTIYF
TRBJ2-7,TRBD1,NA,TRBV28,TGTGCCAGCAGTCCGGGACAGGGGGCCTACGAGCAGTACTTC,CASSPGQGAYEQYF
TRBJ1-5,NA,NA,TRBV12-3/TRBV12-4,TGTGCCAGCAGTTGGCCGATCAATCAGCCCCAGCATTTT,CASSWPINQPQHF
TRBJ2-3,TRBD1,NA,TRBV9,TGTGCCAGCAGCGCACCCCTCCGGGACAGTAGCACAGATACGCAGTATTTT,CASSAPLRDSSTDTQYF
TRBJ2-7,TRBD2,NA,TRBV5-1,TGCGCCAGCAGCCCCAACGTGGCGGGAGGTGGCGAGCAGTACTTC,CASSPNVAGGGEQYF
TRBJ2-7,NA,NA,TRBV2,TGTGCCAGCAGTGAAGCGGTAGGGGGGCGGGAGCAGTACTTC,CASSEAVGGREQYF
TRBJ1-3,NA,NA,TRBV28,TGTGCCAGCAGGTCAGGCGCTGGCTCTGGAAACACCATATATTTT,CASRSGAGSGNTIYF
TRBJ2-3,TRBD1,NA,TRBV5-1,TGCGCCAGCGCAGGACAGGGGACCCCAGATACGCAGTATTTT,CASAGQGTPDTQYF
TRBJ2-7,TRBD1,once,TRBV9,TGTGCCAGCAGCGTGGGTCAGGGGGACTCCTACGAGCAGTACTTC,CASSVGQGDSYEQYF
TRBJ2-2,NA,NA,TRBV6-4,TGTGCCAGCAGTCCGGTTAGCGGCACCGGGGAGCTGTTTTTT,CASSPVSGTGELFF
TRBJ2-5,NA,NA,TRBV6-5,TGTGCCAGCAATAAGGGTACCCCCCATCAAGAGACCCAGTACTTC,CASNKGTPHQETQYF